These T cell receptor beta chains were read from a single sample in a study of blood T cell repertoires in COVID-19. Some clones are missing from TCRdb's copy, which holds only in-frame ones; the method was immunoSEQ multiplex PCR. The table has around 200,000 clones, approximately 83% seen once. The specimen sequenced was peripheral blood. The source of these receptors is a human donor with active or convalescent COVID-19. The donor label of this sample is uncertain. The CDR3 runs from the conserved cysteine through the conserved F or W.

>TRBV14|TRBJ2-7
CASSHRDIGYF
>TRBV7-2|TRBJ2-3
CASSRTSVPDTQYF
>TRBV25-1|TRBJ1-6
CASRWGDYNSPLHF
>TRBV2|TRBJ2-7
CASSDGRGGEQYF
>TRBV5-6|TRBJ2-7
CASSYTGDRYEQYF
>TRBV27|TRBJ2-3
CASSFLTGSTDTQYF
>TRBV2|TRBJ2-4
CASSLGGAKNIQYF
>TRBV7-3|TRBJ2-3
CASTFLGSTDTQYF
>TRBV19|TRBJ2-2
CASSKQVTGELFF
>TRBV28|TRBJ1-6
CASSPGTVISMREFHF
>TRBV6-6|TRBJ2-2
CASSPRLAGASWGNTGELFF
>TRBV2|TRBJ2-7
CASSERSTYEQYF
>TRBV7-3|TRBJ2-5
CASSSGTGAETQYF
>TRBV19|TRBJ1-1
CASSISPNTEAFF
>TRBV27|TRBJ2-1
CATLLSGGARNEQFF
>TRBV7-2|TRBJ2-7
CASSLAPSEQYF
>TRBV15|TRBJ2-1
CATSRSYNEQFF
>TRBV7-2|TRBJ1-5
CASSLDKEAWPQHF
>TRBV19|TRBJ1-2
CASSMHRGGIGYGYTF
>TRBV7-9|TRBJ2-3
CASTSPRAGFRTDTQYF
>TRBV6-5|TRBJ1-2
CASSYTSGQGTYGYTF
>TRBV7-3|TRBJ2-1
CASSLGLAELNEQFF
>TRBV4-3|TRBJ1-2
CASSQGDTRNYGYTF
>TRBV3-1/TRBV3-2|TRBJ1-3
CASSPGVGNPSGNTIYF
>TRBV11-2|TRBJ1-4
CASSLGQTVGKEKLFF
>TRBV20-1|TRBJ2-2
CSASRNRDIWSRELFF
>TRBV14|TRBJ2-4
CASSRSLAGATKNIQYF
>TRBV5-4|TRBJ1-1
CASSLRGGTGKAFF
>TRBV5-1|TRBJ2-7
CASSLGGLAGGEQYF
>TRBV2|TRBJ1-3
CASAPWASGNTIYF
>TRBV9|TRBJ2-5
CASSVALAGETTQYF
>TRBV6-5|TRBJ2-1
CASSIGTAPYNEQFF
>TRBV4-3|TRBJ1-2
CASSQAPDRGLHGYTF
>TRBV2|TRBJ2-3
CASSSRLTDTQYF
>TRBV30|TRBJ1-5
CAWSRGRGSQPQHF
>TRBV19|TRBJ1-1
CASDSRGGNTEAFF
>TRBV6-5|TRBJ2-7
CASSYRASYEQYF
>TRBV27|TRBJ1-3
CASSRTPGNTIYF
>TRBV15|TRBJ1-2
CATSRDRQGVNYGYTF
>TRBV14|TRBJ2-7
CASSQVGTVYEQYF
>TRBV12-3/TRBV12-4|TRBJ1-1
CASSLRGNTEAFF
>TRBV7-6|TRBJ2-5
CASNAGGGQAQYF
>TRBV6-2/TRBV6-3|TRBJ1-3
CASSRTGYSGNTIYF
>TRBV6-2/TRBV6-3|TRBJ1-6
CASSPRGVDSPLHF
>TRBV7-2|TRBJ2-3
CASSLRPSGGAGVDTQYF
>TRBV19|TRBJ2-4
CASSIVGRVDIQYF
>TRBV6-2/TRBV6-3|TRBJ1-5
CASSPWSNQPQHF
>TRBV18|TRBJ1-2
CASSPYSGRDYGYTF
>TRBV14|TRBJ1-3
CASSHGRQAGNTIYF
>TRBV19|TRBJ2-1
CASSEQGATYNEQFF
>TRBV24-1|TRBJ1-1
CATSDPASGAFF
>TRBV5-1|TRBJ2-3
CASSSAGTGLPDTQYF
>TRBV12-5|TRBJ1-4
CASGPGINEKLFF
>TRBV19|TRBJ2-7
CASTPGGNYEQYF